The clone carrying this T cell receptor beta chain was seen ten or more times. Its specificity is unknown. The data derive from a study of beta chain features in type 1 diabetes. As for the study in general: Patients and healthy donors were similar in age, gender and cell yields.

Heparinised blood was drawn once per donor, averaging about 116 mL. Findings and limits, study-wide: TCRB CDR3 length was moderately but significantly reduced in all four CD4+ subsets of Type 1 diabetes patients. More deletions and fewer insertions at VDJ junctions were found in patients with type 1 diabetes. The naive, central memory and Treg TCRB repertoires showed an apparent similarity that was greater among patients than among healthy donors.

Expressed TCRB transcripts were sequenced because the entire RNA isolate underwent reverse transcription. Produced via immunoSEQ multiplex PCR; TCRdb's table is partial and in-frame only. This table has 140,000 to 150,000 clones, about 12% appearing once. Germline-derived CDR1 and CDR2 are SGHDT and YYEEEE. V lost 9 bases to trimming and J lost 3 bases, with 19 bases between them. This CDR3 has 14 residues. This chain uses TRBV5-6 with TRBJ2-7; tentatively, D is TRBD1 (7 bases). The TCR was taken from a man between 18 and 35 years old with type 1 diabetes. The sequenced sample consisted of central memory CD4+ T cells from blood. The CDR3 sequence is CATPAGQRYYEQYF. For the CDR3, the DNA is TGTGCCACCCCTGCGGGACAGAGATACTACGAGCAGTACTTC.